This TCR beta chain stems from a study of T cells in Graves' hyperthyroidism and ophthalmopathy. Across the whole study: Once the initial diagnosis was made, peripheral blood was obtained before any treatment. Study observations and caveats: Within blood appeared most thyroid clonotypes that had expanded above 0.001.

This clonotype has a count of ten or more. Antigen unknown. Amplified TCR beta CDR3 regions came from RNA transcripts. The TCR CDR3 first-round RT-PCR relied on the HTBI primer set. Each CDR3 protein is one row after TCRdb ran MiXCR on the multiplex PCR reads. The sample consists of hundreds of thousands of distinct CDR3 sequences, more than 12% of them appearing once. Patients were excluded for uncontrolled infection, other autoimmune disease, pregnancy or lactation. PBMCs were collected from a 10 ml volume of fresh peripheral blood. Material for sequencing was blood. The receptor was isolated from a woman aged 45-65 years with Graves' ophthalmopathy.

CDR3 sequence reads: CASSYSGQVYQPQHF. Here the CDR3 DNA reads TGTGCCAGCAGTTACTCCGGACAGGTTTACCAGCCCCAGCATTTT. The chain is built from TRBV6-2 or TRBV6-3 and TRBJ1-5; 7 bases map to TRBD1. J gave up 7 bases and V 0 bases, and 6 bases lay outside the gene matches. The CDR3 consists of 15 residues. The germline CDR1 and CDR2 sequences are MNHEY and SVGEGT.